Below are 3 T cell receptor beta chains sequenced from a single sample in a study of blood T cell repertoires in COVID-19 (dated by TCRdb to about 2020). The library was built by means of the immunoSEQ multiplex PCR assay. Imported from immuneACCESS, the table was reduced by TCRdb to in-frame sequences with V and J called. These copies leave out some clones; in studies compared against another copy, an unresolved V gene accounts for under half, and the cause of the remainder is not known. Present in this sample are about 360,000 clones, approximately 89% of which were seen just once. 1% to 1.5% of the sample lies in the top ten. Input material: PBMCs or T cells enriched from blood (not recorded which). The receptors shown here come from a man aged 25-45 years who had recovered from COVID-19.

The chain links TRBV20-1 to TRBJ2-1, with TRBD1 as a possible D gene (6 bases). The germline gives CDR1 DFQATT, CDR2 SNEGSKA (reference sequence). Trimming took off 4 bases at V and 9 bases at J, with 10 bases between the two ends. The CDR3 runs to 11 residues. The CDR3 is CSANRAFEQFF. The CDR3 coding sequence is TGCAGTGCTAACAGGGCTTTTGAGCAGTTCTTC.

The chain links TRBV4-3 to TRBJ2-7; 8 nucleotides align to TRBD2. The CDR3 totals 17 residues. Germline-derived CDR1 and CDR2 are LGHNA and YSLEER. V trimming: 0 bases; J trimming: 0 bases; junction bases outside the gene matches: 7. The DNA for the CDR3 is TGCGCCAGCAGCCAAGATAGAAGCGGGGGTGCCTCCTACGAGCAGTACTTC. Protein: CASSQDRSGGASYEQYF.

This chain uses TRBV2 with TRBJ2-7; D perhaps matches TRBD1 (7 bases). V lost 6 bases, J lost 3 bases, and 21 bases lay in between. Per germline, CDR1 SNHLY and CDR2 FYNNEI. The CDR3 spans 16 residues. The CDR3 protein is CASRPFTRQGGYEQYF. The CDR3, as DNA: TGTGCCAGCAGGCCGTTCACTAGACAGGGAGGCTACGAGCAGTACTTC. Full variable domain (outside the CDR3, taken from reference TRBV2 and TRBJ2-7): EPEVTQTPSHQVTQMGQEVILRCVPISNHLYFYWYRQILGQKVEFLVSFYNNEISEKSEIFDDQFSVERPDGSNFTLKIRSTKLEDSAMYFCASRPFTRQGGYEQYFGPGTRLTVT.